The T cell receptor beta chain under discussion was sequenced for a study of blood T cell repertoires in COVID-19. In the study overall: The study drew acute and convalescent COVID-19 samples from the United States, Italy and Spain. The analysed material was cDNA or gDNA that came from T cells, B-cell-depleted T cells, or PBMCs.

In germline, CDR1 is WNHNN, CDR2 SYGVQD (reference sequence). The CDR3 has 16 amino acids. Trimming removed 4 bases from V and 0 bases from J; junction bases left unmatched: 1. In the authors' methods: It was from reference gene primer amplification that nucleated cell counts were estimated. Sequenced by immunoSEQ multiplex PCR; TCRdb stores in-frame clones only, minus some. V and J calls and clone size are those listed in that table; D and trimming were worked out from the DNA. The sample lists just over 95,000 clones; 82% were seen once. Sequenced input: peripheral blood. The sequence was obtained from a man older than 75 with acute or convalescent COVID-19. The chain couples TRBV10-1 to TRBJ2-1; 12 nucleotides line up with TRBD2. CDR3 DNA sequence: TGCGCCAGCAGTGGGACTAGCGGGATCTCCTACAATGAGCAGTTCTTC. Its protein product is CASSGTSGISYNEQFF.